Shown below are 19 T cell receptor beta chains from a single sample sequenced in a study of post-analysis software for immune sequencing data. Unique molecular identifiers tagged the TCR beta cDNA libraries. TCRdb reprocessed the PCR reads with MiXCR, giving one entry per CDR3 protein. The table has 750,000 to 950,000 distinct CDR3 sequences, approximately 53% seen once; the top ten hold 4.6%. Study-wide points: Higher frequency in patients than in controls was seen for about five TRBV segments, with TRBV5-6, TRBV5-1 and TRBV20-1 among them.

No cognate antigen is known for these TCRs. The material sequenced was blood. The receptor source for this set is a girl aged 5 to 17 with multiple sclerosis.

This clonotype was picked up many times. The J gene is TRBJ2-3, the V gene TRBV20-1, with D possibly TRBD1 on 6 matching bases. V lost 4 bases and J lost 1, with 6 bases in between. The CDR3 sequence is 12 residues long. The germline gives CDR1 DFQATT, CDR2 SNEGSKA (reference sequence). This CDR3 reads CSATGGTDTQYF. The CDR3 DNA sequence: TGCAGTGCTACAGGGGGCACAGATACGCAGTATTTT.

The J gene is TRBJ2-1, the V gene TRBV20-1; TRBD1 agrees at 7 bases. Germline CDR1 is DFQATT and CDR2 is SNEGSKA (reference sequence). The CDR3 is 14 amino acids. The V and J ends lost 4 bases and 2 bases, in that order; junction bases with no gene match: 5. The DNA for the CDR3 is TGCAGTGCTATCCGACAGGGAGCCTACAATGAGCAGTTCTTC. Its protein is CSAIRQGAYNEQFF.

This sequence joins TRBV20-1 and TRBJ2-7; D is possibly TRBD2 (5 bases). The germline V gene encodes CDR1 DFQATT and CDR2 SNEGSKA (reference sequence). CDR3 length: 15 amino acids. V shed 0 bases and J shed 6 bases, with 18 bases lying between them. The chain's CDR3 is CSARDRGFSPLEQYF. CDR3 DNA: TGCAGTGCTAGAGATCGGGGTTTTTCTCCCCTCGAGCAGTACTTC.

The V gene is TRBV20-1, the J gene TRBJ2-1; perhaps TRBD1 as D (6 bases). CDR3 size: 14 residues. V shed 5 bases and J shed 5 bases, with 16 bases lying between them. Germline values: CDR1 DFQATT, CDR2 SNEGSKA (reference sequence). CDR3 coding DNA: TGCAGTGCTGAACCCTGGACAGCTAACAATGAGCAGTTCTTC. Protein product: CSAEPWTANNEQFF.

This clonotype showed up just a few times. V is TRBV7-3 and J is TRBJ2-5; 11 nucleotides match TRBD1. Germline CDR1 and CDR2: SGHTA and FQGTGA. This CDR3 is 19 amino acids long. With 4 bases clipped from V and 5 bases from J, the junction kept 18 bases outside the gene matches. The CDR3 nucleotides are TGTGCCAGCAGCTCCCATCCCGGGACAGGGGGACCCGGGGCTGAGACCCAGTACTTC. Protein product: CASSSHPGTGGPGAETQYF.

V gene TRBV10-3 combines with J gene TRBJ2-1, with 15 bases matching TRBD2. Unmatched junction bases numbered 11, after V lost 0 bases and J lost 8 bases. Per germline, CDR1 ENHRY and CDR2 SYGVKD. The CDR3 runs 19 residues. The CDR3 loop is CAISESLRTSGGAGDEQFF. The CDR3 nucleotides read TGTGCCATCAGTGAGTCGCTTCGGACTAGCGGGGGGGCCGGAGATGAGCAGTTCTTC.

V gene TRBV2 combines with J gene TRBJ2-5; no clear D gene. CDR1 and CDR2 from the germline V gene are SNHLY and FYNNEI. The CDR3 runs 13 residues. Trimming took 3 bases from V and 11 from J, leaving 16 bases between them. CDR3: CASSEEKTIQQYF. CDR3 DNA: TGTGCCAGCAGTGAGGAAAAAACCATCCAGCAGTACTTC.

The chain recombines TRBV20-1 with TRBJ2-7; TRBD1 agrees at 10 bases. The J call may be in error: the DNA end matches TRBJ2-5 better. This CDR3 region has 22 residues. Germline V gene data show CDR1 as DFQATT and CDR2 as SNEGSKA (reference sequence). CDR3 in DNA: TGCAGTGCTAGACGGGTGTTCAGTCCGCTGACAGGGGGCTCCCTTTTGGGAGAGACCCAGTACTTC. The encoded protein is CSARRVFSPLTGGSLLGETQYF.

V is TRBV20-1 and J is TRBJ2-5, with D uncertain. The germline V gene has CDR1 DFQATT and CDR2 SNEGSKA (reference sequence). The ends were cut back, 6 bases at V and 0 bases at J, with 17 bases in the middle. The CDR3 contains 15 residues. The CDR3 reads CSAHTGSWYQETQYF. CDR3 bases: TGCAGTGCCCACACCGGCTCATGGTACCAAGAGACCCAGTACTTC.

The chain uses TRBV12-5 and TRBJ1-1; 9 bases are a match to TRBD1. Germline V gene sequence: CDR1 LGHNT, CDR2 FRNRAP. The CDR3 length is 15 residues. V shed 5 bases and J 1 base; nucleotides not matched to a gene: 5. This CDR3 reads CASGLRDRENTEAFF. Here the CDR3 DNA reads TGTGCTAGTGGTCTCCGGGACAGGGAGAACACTGAAGCTTTCTTT.

The chain links TRBV6-6 to TRBJ2-3, with a tentative D call TRBD1 (6 bases). The CDR3 sequence is 13 residues long. Germline-derived CDR1 and CDR2 are MNHNY and SVGAGI (reference sequence). Trimming removed 2 bases from V and 7 bases from J, with 10 bases in between. The CDR3 loop reads CASSYTGTNTQYF. For the CDR3, the DNA is TGTGCCAGCAGTTACACCGGGACAAATACGCAGTATTTT.

The genes are TRBV29-1 and TRBJ2-5; TRBD2 matches 7 bases. The tail of the sequence fits TRBJ2-7 better, so the J call may be wrong. Germline CDR1 reads SQVTM; CDR2 reads ANQGSEA. The CDR3 loop spans 12 amino acids. CDR3 DNA: TGCACCGTCGGGGGGAGGGAAGGCGAGCAGTACTTC. It codes for CTVGGREGEQYF.

The chain uses TRBV29-1 and TRBJ1-1, with D uncertain. V shed 7 bases and J shed 5 bases, with 14 bases lying between them. From germline, CDR1 is SQVTM and CDR2 ANQGSEA. This CDR3 is built from 12 residues. The CDR3 sequence: CSADGPGTEAFF. The CDR3 DNA reads as TGCAGCGCCGATGGTCCGGGGACTGAAGCTTTCTTT.

This clonotype is a singleton in its sample. The chain employs TRBV21-1 and TRBJ2-7; TRBD1, the table's D call, lacks a check against the DNA. TRBV21-1 is recorded as a pseudogene. This CDR3 region has 16 residues. CDR3 loop: CASKVPWQGASYEQYF. The DNA of the CDR3 is TGTGCCAGCAAGGTCCCCTGGCAGGGGGCCTCCTACGAGCAGTACTTC.

This clonotype has more than one count but fewer than ten. This chain uses TRBV5-6 with TRBJ1-5, with D unresolved. CDR1 is SGHDT and CDR2 is YYEEEE in the germline V gene. V was clipped by 3 bases and J by 1 base, with 14 bases between them. The CDR3 loop spans 16 amino acids. The CDR3 here is CASSSRAAFSNQPQHF. The CDR3 region has the DNA TGTGCCAGCAGCTCCCGGGCCGCCTTCAGCAATCAGCCCCAGCATTTT.

The chain combines TRBV6-4 with TRBJ2-1, with D tentatively TRBD1 (6 bases). The CDR3 runs 16 residues. The germline V and J ends were trimmed by 5 bases and 7 bases, with 21 bases remaining between them. In germline, CDR1 is MRHNA, CDR2 SNTAGT. The DNA for the CDR3 is TGTGCCAGCAGTATGAACCCAGGGGCAGCGTGGAATGAGCAGTTCTTC. Protein: CASSMNPGAAWNEQFF.

In this sample, this clonotype turned up a few times. The chain combines TRBV5-1 with TRBJ1-2, with 7 bases lining up with TRBD1. Germline CDR1 is SGHRS and CDR2 is YFSETQ. The V gene end was trimmed by 0 bases and the J gene end by 5 bases; junction bases not matched to a gene: 7. The CDR3 extends over 15 amino acids. The CDR3 sequence: CASSLEKGAGYGYTF. CDR3 nucleotides: TGCGCCAGCAGCTTGGAAAAGGGGGCTGGTTATGGCTACACCTTC.

The rearrangement joins TRBV6-5 to TRBJ1-4; D possibly corresponds to TRBD1 (5 bases). Germline V gene data show CDR1 as MNHEY and CDR2 as SVGAGI. Trimming pared 2 bases from V and 0 bases from J, leaving 10 bases between. The CDR3 contains 16 residues. CDR3: CASSYRGHATNEKLFF. In DNA, the CDR3 is TGTGCCAGCAGTTACCGGGGCCATGCAACTAATGAAAAACTGTTTTTT.

The V gene is TRBV4-1, the J gene TRBJ2-1; 14 nucleotides match TRBD2. Germline trimming cut 1 base from V and 10 bases from J; bases unmatched to any gene: 12. Germline V lookup: CDR1 MGHRA, CDR2 YSYEKL. The CDR3 spans 18 residues. The CDR3 protein is CASSQAGSRGLAGEEQFF. CDR3 sequence (DNA): TGCGCCAGCAGCCAAGCTGGCTCAAGGGGACTAGCGGGGGAAGAGCAGTTCTTC.